This paragraph reports one T cell receptor beta chain. Noted time point: patch test 1, 2 weeks after DPC sensitization. Noted treatment: therapeutic diphenylcyclopropenone sensitization with weekly scalp DPC. Those who donated were patients with alopecia, 18 to 70 years of age, and suitable for DPC. The CDR3 is 15 residues long. Trimming shortened V by 0 bases and J by 1 base, and 10 bases separated the two germline ends. Germline CDR1 SGHRS, CDR2 YFSETQ. The sample comes from a study of human T cells and chemical hapten exposure. Individual cDNA molecules received unique molecular identifiers in the library. In the original analysis: Sample-level TCR yields exhibited a median of about 96,000, with a range of roughly 23,224 to 700,000. MiXCR, applied by TCRdb to the RACE reads, yields one record per CDR3 protein. These V and J calls originate from TCRdb's pipeline instead of the authors' own analysis. The sample lists tens of thousands of distinct CDR3 sequences; 32% were seen once.

The genes are TRBV5-1 and TRBJ1-1; no firm D call. The material sequenced was whole blood, taken in connection with sensitization to the hapten diphenylcyclopropenone (DPC). The TCR comes from a middle-aged man with alopecia areata. Some clones in this sample may be carry-over from other donors' samples. The CDR3 DNA sequence: TGCGCCAGCAGCTTGGTTGGCAGCGAGAACACTGAAGCTTTCTTT. Residues: CASSLVGSENTEAFF. Using reference TRBV5-1 and TRBJ1-1 for the parts outside the CDR3, the full variable domain is KAGVTQTPRYLIKTRGQQVTLSCSPISGHRSVSWYQQTPGQGLQFLFEYFSETQRNKGNFPGRFSGRQFSNSRSEMNVSTLELGDSALYLCASSLVGSENTEAFFGQGTRLTVV.